Below are 24 T cell receptor beta chains sequenced from a single sample in a study of T cell responses to AZD1222 COVID-19 vaccine (dated by TCRdb to the early 2020s). Library prep was done by the immunoSEQ multiplex PCR assay. TCRdb took this table from immuneACCESS and kept in-frame rearrangements with V and J called. Such tables lack part of the clones; where checked against another copy, unresolved V genes explain under half of the gap, and the rest is unexplained. For this sample the table gives more than 85,000 clones, of which 85% to 90% were detected only once. The ten top clones hold approximately 15% of the sample. The sample's time point label, decoded: about 28 days (+/-7) after the second vaccine dose. The sequencing here drew on peripheral blood, taken 28 days after the second AZD1222 dose. These receptors were obtained from an adult who received the AZD1222 COVID-19 vaccine.

V usage is TRBV7-9 and J usage is TRBJ1-2, with 7 bases identical to TRBD1. Germline V gene data show CDR1 as SEHNR and CDR2 as FQNEAQ (reference sequence). Trimming removed 1 base from V and 7 bases from J; junction bases left unmatched: 9. This CDR3 has 15 residues. The CDR3 is CASSLGFSTGVGYTF. The CDR3 bases are TGTGCCAGCAGCTTAGGTTTCTCAACAGGGGTTGGCTACACCTTC.

The DNA for the CDR3 is TGTGCCAGTAGCCAACCAGGGAAAACCTACGAGCAGTACTTC. Residues: CASSQPGKTYEQYF. The V gene is TRBV19, the J gene TRBJ2-7, with D perhaps TRBD1 (5 bases). Trimming took off 6 bases at V and 2 bases at J, with 14 bases between the two ends. The CDR3 has 14 residues. Per germline, CDR1 LNHDA and CDR2 SQIVND (reference sequence).

The chain employs TRBV10-3 and TRBJ1-1; TRBD1 is a possible D gene (6 bases). Trimming stripped 7 bases from V and 4 bases from J, with 10 bases between. Germline CDR1 is ENHRY and CDR2 is SYGVKD. The CDR3 has 12 amino acids. This CDR3 is CAINGGGTEAFF. For the CDR3, the DNA is TGTGCCATCAATGGGGGCGGCACTGAAGCTTTCTTT.

The chain recombines TRBV19 with TRBJ2-7, with 9 nucleotides matching TRBD1. The germline V gene encodes CDR1 LNHDA and CDR2 SQIVND (reference sequence). V dropped 5 bases and J dropped 3; count of bases not matched to a gene: 8. There are 15 residues in the CDR3. The CDR3 nucleotides read TGTGCCAGTAGTCTCACCGGGACAGGGAGCTACGAGCAGTACTTC. Its translation: CASSLTGTGSYEQYF.

This clone was observed a single time. V is TRBV5-8 and J is TRBJ1-6, with TRBD1 as a possible D gene (5 bases). V lost 2 bases, J lost 10 bases, and 13 bases lay in between. This CDR3 has 14 residues. Per germline, CDR1 SGHTS and CDR2 YDEGEE. The CDR3 region is CASSFRPRGSPLHF. In DNA, the CDR3 is TGTGCCAGCAGCTTTCGACCCCGGGGGTCACCCCTCCACTTT.

The chain joins TRBV30 to TRBJ2-2, with 7 nucleotides matching TRBD1. The V segment lost 0 bases and the J segment 5 bases; nucleotides outside the gene matches: 6. The CDR3 sequence is 15 residues long. Germline values: CDR1 GTSNPN, CDR2 SVGIG (reference sequence). For the CDR3, the DNA is TGTGCCTGGAGTGTAACAGGGGAAGCTACCGGGGAGCTGTTTTTT. Protein: CAWSVTGEATGELFF. Drawing the rest from reference TRBV30 and TRBJ2-2, the complete variable domain is SQTIHQWPATLVQPVGSPLSLECTVEGTSNPNLYWYRQAAGRGLQLLFYSVGIGQISSEVPQNLSASRPQDRQFILSSKKLLLSDSGFYLCAWSVTGEATGELFFGEGSRLTVL.

The CDR3 coding sequence is TGCGCCAGCAGCTTCGCAGCGGGGGGCCTAAACTACGAGCAGTACTTC. This sequence encodes CASSFAAGGLNYEQYF. This chain connects TRBV5-1 to TRBJ2-7; 9 nucleotides align to TRBD2. Germline CDR1 and CDR2: SGHRS and YFSETQ. CDR3 length: 16 residues. Germline trimming cut 2 bases from V and 3 bases from J; bases unmatched to any gene: 9.

This chain connects TRBV3-1 (or the pseudogene TRBV3-2) to TRBJ2-3; possible D gene TRBD2, 5 bases. CDR3 length: 13 residues. Germline values: CDR1 LGHDT, CDR2 YNNKEL (reference sequence). The V gene lost 2 bases and the J gene lost 3 bases, with 6 bases spanning the gap. The CDR3 region has the DNA TGTGCCAGCAGCCAACGCGGGACAGATACGCAGTATTTT. It encodes CASSQRGTDTQYF.

This chain connects TRBV28 to TRBJ1-2; D may be TRBD1 (5 bases). The CDR3 spans 17 residues. V was clipped by 5 bases and J by 0 bases, with 19 bases between them. Germline CDR1 MDHEN, CDR2 SYDVKM. CDR3 protein: CASSVPPWGSPNYGYTF. DNA for the CDR3: TGTGCCAGCAGTGTACCCCCTTGGGGCAGCCCTAACTATGGCTACACCTTC.

The chain recombines TRBV10-3 with TRBJ2-7; D possibly uses TRBD1 or TRBD2 (5 bases each). The CDR3 extends over 15 amino acids. V was cut by 3 bases and J by 0 bases, with 12 bases left in between. Germline lookup yields CDR1 ENHRY and CDR2 SYGVKD. The CDR3 coding sequence is TGTGCCATCAGTGAACCGGGACGGGACTCCTACGAGCAGTACTTC. Its protein is CAISEPGRDSYEQYF.

The chain combines TRBV13 with TRBJ2-7, with D possibly TRBD2 on 7 matching bases. The CDR3 is 14 amino acids. Deletions cut 11 bases from V and 2 bases from J, with 19 bases between. Looked up from germline, CDR1 is PRHDT and CDR2 is FYEKMQ (reference sequence). CDR3 amino acids: CARRRGGAAYEQYF. CDR3 nucleotide sequence: TGTGCCCGCCGGAGGGGGGGGGCCGCCTACGAGCAGTACTTC.

This clone was found a few times. This chain connects TRBV18 to TRBJ2-7, with 9 bases lining up with TRBD1. Trimming at V came to 3 bases and at J to 6 bases, leaving 3 bases not matched to a gene. This CDR3 has 13 amino acids. Germline V gene sequence: CDR1 KGHSH, CDR2 LQKENI. CDR3 amino acids: CASSPEDRGEQYF. CDR3 DNA: TGTGCCAGCTCACCTGAGGACAGGGGCGAGCAGTACTTC.

The chain employs TRBV29-1 and TRBJ2-5; TRBD2 might be the D (7 bases). Germline loops: CDR1 SQVTM, CDR2 ANQGSEA. V was cut by 2 bases and J by 13 bases, with 17 bases left in between. The CDR3 loop spans 12 amino acids. CDR3 in DNA: TGCAGCGTTGAACGGAGGGGGGGCGTGCGGTACTTC. Residues: CSVERRGGVRYF.

The chain uses TRBV3-1 (or the pseudogene TRBV3-2) and TRBJ1-2; a weak D match, TRBD1 (6 bases). V gave up 1 base and J gave up 3 bases, with 12 bases separating them. In germline, CDR1 is LGHDT, CDR2 YNNKEL (reference sequence). The CDR3 covers 15 residues. In nucleotides, the CDR3 is TGTGCCAGCAGCCAAGGGGAGGGACAATACTATGGCTACACCTTC. Its translation is CASSQGEGQYYGYTF.

The rearrangement joins TRBV19 to TRBJ1-5; 7 bases agree with TRBD1. The J segment lost 6 bases and the V segment lost 6 bases, leaving 14 bases of the junction unmatched. The V gene's germline CDR1 is LNHDA and CDR2 SQIVND (reference sequence). This CDR3 is 16 amino acids long. CDR3 amino acids: CASRAEGGWGIQPQHF. CDR3 sequence (DNA): TGTGCCAGTAGGGCCGAAGGGGGCTGGGGGATTCAGCCCCAGCATTTT. The full variable domain, with the rest looked up from reference TRBV19 and TRBJ1-5, is DGGITQSPKYLFRKEGQNVTLSCEQNLNHDAMYWYRQDPGQGLRLIYYSQIVNDFQKGDIAEGYSVSREKKESFPLTVTSAQKNPTAFYLCASRAEGGWGIQPQHFGDGTRLSIL.

The rearrangement uses TRBV5-1 and TRBJ1-4; TRBD1 aligns across 8 bases. V lost 5 bases, J lost 6 bases, and 9 bases stayed unmatched. This CDR3 has 15 amino acids. The germline gives CDR1 SGHRS, CDR2 YFSETQ. The CDR3 region has the DNA TGCGCCAGCAGTCCGCAGGGGGCGACGGATGAAAAACTGTTTTTT. The encoded protein is CASSPQGATDEKLFF.

V gene TRBV11-2 combines with J gene TRBJ2-2; TRBD2 agrees at 12 bases. CDR1 is SGHAT and CDR2 is FQNNGV in the germline V gene. Losses at the gene ends were 6 bases for V and 2 bases for J; bases not matched to a gene: 7. This CDR3 has 17 amino acids. The CDR3 bases are TGTGCCAGCAGACGACTAGCGGGAGCATCAAACACCGGGGAGCTGTTTTTT. Translated: CASRRLAGASNTGELFF.

The chain carries TRBV2 and TRBJ2-7; 9 nucleotides align to TRBD2. The J segment lost 6 bases and the V segment lost 1 base, leaving 7 bases of the junction unmatched. Germline V gives CDR1 SNHLY, CDR2 FYNNEI. CDR3 size: 15 residues. The CDR3 reads CASSEVGLASTEQYF. The DNA for the CDR3 is TGTGCCAGCAGTGAAGTAGGACTAGCGTCTACCGAGCAGTACTTC.

The CDR3 sequence is CASSYSMGEAFF. The CDR3 nucleotides read TGTGCCAGCAGTTACTCGATGGGGGAAGCTTTCTTT. This chain links TRBV6-7 with TRBJ1-1; D is ambiguous. TRBV6-7 is filed as an ORF, its function uncertain. Trimming stripped 0 bases from V and 8 bases from J, with 7 bases between. The CDR3 has 12 amino acids.

This rearrangement joins TRBV4-1 to TRBJ1-5; 8 bases are a match to TRBD1. Per germline, CDR1 MGHRA and CDR2 YSYEKL. Trimming cost V 3 bases and J 0 bases; bases outside gene matches: 4. The CDR3 contains 16 residues. The CDR3 DNA follows: TGCGCCAGCAGCCATGAAGGACAGGGTAGCAATCAGCCCCAGCATTTT. Translating gives CASSHEGQGSNQPQHF.

This clone came up once. The chain uses TRBV6-5 and TRBJ1-2; D gene unclear. The CDR3 is 12 amino acids. Trimming shortened V by 0 bases and J by 7 bases, and 6 bases separated the two germline ends. CDR1 and CDR2 (germline): MNHEY, SVGAGI. The CDR3 coding sequence is TGTGCCAGCAGTTACTCTCGGGGTGGCTACACCTTC. Translated: CASSYSRGGYTF.

In its sample, this clone was seen once. The chain carries TRBV7-2 and TRBJ2-2; tentative D call: TRBD2 (6 bases). In germline, CDR1 is SGHTA, CDR2 FQGNSA. V lost 1 base and J lost 7, with 10 bases in between. The CDR3 extends over 14 amino acids. For the CDR3, the DNA is TGTGCCAGCAGCTTAGGCCTAGCGAACGGGGAGCTGTTTTTT. Translated, it gives CASSLGLANGELFF.

The chain uses TRBV7-2 and TRBJ1-4; 10 bases agree with TRBD1. CDR1 SGHTA and CDR2 FQGNSA come from the germline V gene. This CDR3 spans 15 amino acids. With V trimmed by 5 bases and J by 4 bases, 4 bases remained unmatched. CDR3 loop: CASSRTGGNNEKLFF. The CDR3 bases are TGTGCCAGCAGCCGGACAGGGGGAAATAATGAAAAACTGTTTTTT.

CDR3: CASKKLAGGNEQFF. CDR3 coding DNA: TGCGCCAGCAAAAAACTAGCGGGAGGGAATGAGCAGTTCTTC. The chain carries TRBV5-1 and TRBJ2-1, with 13 bases identical to TRBD2. V shed 6 bases, J shed 7 bases, and the junction held 4 bases outside the gene matches. The CDR3 is 14 residues long. Germline CDR1 and CDR2: SGHRS and YFSETQ.